The next 14 T cell receptor beta chains were all read from a single sample in a study of OX40 agonist ivuxolimab in advanced cancers. TCRdb's copy holds only in-frame clones and misses some; the assay was immunoSEQ multiplex PCR. The table records tens of thousands of clones, roughly 80% of them present only once. Specimen: CD4+ or CD8+ T cells sorted from blood, collected in a trial of the OX40 agonist ivuxolimab. These receptors came from an adult with an advanced solid tumor such as melanoma, head and neck, liver or kidney cancer.

CDR3 in amino acids: CASSLGAGGKLFF. The DNA of the CDR3 is TGTGCCAGCAGTTTAGGGGCAGGGGGCAAACTGTTTTTT. The rearrangement uses TRBV27 and TRBJ1-4; TRBD1 aligns across 8 bases. The CDR3 length is 13 residues. Germline CDR1 is MNHEY and CDR2 is SMNVEV (reference sequence). V dropped 2 bases and J dropped 11; count of bases not matched to a gene: 4.

The V call is TRBV6-5, the J call TRBJ1-1; D gene ambiguous. Germline CDR1 reads MNHEY; CDR2 reads SVGAGI. The V end was cut by 10 bases, the J end by 3 bases, with 15 bases between. The CDR3 runs to 13 residues. The CDR3, as DNA: TGTGCCACCTCGTGGGCCGGGGACACTGAAGCTTTCTTT. Translated: CATSWAGDTEAFF.

This chain uses TRBV6-5 with TRBJ2-7, with 7 bases aligning to TRBD2. Germline values: CDR1 MNHEY, CDR2 SVGAGI. Trimming cost V 5 bases and J 7 bases; bases outside gene matches: 11. The CDR3 loop spans 14 amino acids. CDR3: CASSLRDGGGEQYF. The CDR3 nucleotides are TGTGCCAGCAGTCTCCGGGACGGCGGGGGAGAGCAGTACTTC.

The gene calls are TRBV2 and TRBJ1-3; D not resolved. The CDR3 is 14 amino acids. Trimming took 8 bases from V and 0 from J, leaving 11 bases between them. CDR1 SNHLY and CDR2 FYNNEI come from the germline V gene. CDR3 residues: CASQIRNSGNTIYF. The CDR3 DNA is TGTGCCAGCCAGATTCGGAACTCTGGAAACACCATATATTTT. The full variable domain, with the rest looked up from reference TRBV2 and TRBJ1-3, is EPEVTQTPSHQVTQMGQEVILRCVPISNHLYFYWYRQILGQKVEFLVSFYNNEISEKSEIFDDQFSVERPDGSNFTLKIRSTKLEDSAMYFCASQIRNSGNTIYFGEGSWLTVV.

The chain combines TRBV13 with TRBJ2-7; TRBD1 agrees at 10 bases. This CDR3 is 16 amino acids long. V shed 5 bases, J shed 4 bases, and the junction held 11 bases outside the gene matches. Per the germline V gene, CDR1 is PRHDT and CDR2 is FYEKMQ (reference sequence). The CDR3 nucleotides read TGTGCCAGCAGCCCCGCGGGACAGGGGTCCGGGTACGAGCAGTACTTC. Translating gives CASSPAGQGSGYEQYF.

The J gene is TRBJ1-1, the V gene TRBV7-2; a possible D gene is TRBD1 (6 bases). Germline loops: CDR1 SGHTA, CDR2 FQGNSA. Trimming removed 3 bases at V and 5 bases at J, with 10 bases between. CDR3 size: 13 residues. The CDR3 spells CASSFRGGTEAFF. CDR3 sequence (DNA): TGTGCCAGCAGCTTCAGGGGAGGAACTGAAGCTTTCTTT.

This chain links TRBV7-6 with TRBJ2-1; tentative D call: TRBD2 (6 bases). Trimming removed 3 bases at V and 1 base at J, with 13 bases between. From germline, CDR1 is SGHVS and CDR2 FNYEAQ. The CDR3 contains 16 residues. The CDR3 sequence: CASSLWSGVSYNEQFF. In DNA form, the CDR3 reads TGTGCCAGCAGCTTGTGGTCGGGAGTGTCCTACAATGAGCAGTTCTTC.

A few counts support this clone. The chain joins TRBV27 to TRBJ1-6; TRBD1 aligns across 7 bases. The CDR3 has 14 amino acids. V was clipped by 4 bases and J by 10 bases; unmatched bases: 7. CDR1 is MNHEY and CDR2 is SMNVEV in the germline V gene (reference sequence). As DNA, the CDR3 is TGTGCCAGCAGTTCCGGACAGGAAGGGTCACCCCTCCACTTT. Protein product: CASSSGQEGSPLHF.

This clone was counted between two and nine times. V usage is TRBV10-3 and J usage is TRBJ2-1; 9 bases agree with TRBD1. CDR1 ENHRY and CDR2 SYGVKD come from the germline V gene. After removal of 0 bases from V and 8 bases from J, the junction contained 5 bases not matched to a gene. This CDR3 comprises 15 residues. CDR3 DNA sequence: TGTGCCATCAGTGAGTCGGGACAGGGTAGGGATGAGCAGTTCTTC. Translated: CAISESGQGRDEQFF.

This clone was counted once. The chain recombines TRBV28 with TRBJ2-7; no firm D call. Deletions cut 3 bases from V and 3 bases from J, with 15 bases between. This CDR3 is built from 15 residues. The germline V gene has CDR1 MDHEN and CDR2 SYDVKM. The CDR3: CASSFWKRTVYEQYF. The CDR3 DNA sequence: TGTGCCAGCAGTTTCTGGAAAAGGACCGTCTACGAGCAGTACTTC.

J is TRBJ2-2 and V is TRBV7-9; TRBD2 agrees at 11 bases. This CDR3 contains 19 residues. V trimming: 7 bases; J trimming: 5 bases; junction bases outside the gene matches: 18. CDR1 and CDR2 (germline): SEHNR, FQNEAQ (reference sequence). CDR3 region: CASIPTPTSGGTETGELFF. In nucleotides, the CDR3 is TGTGCCAGCATCCCCACCCCCACTAGCGGGGGCACCGAGACCGGGGAGCTGTTTTTT.

This clone was detected ten times or more. This rearrangement joins TRBV4-2 to TRBJ2-7, with a tentative D call TRBD1 (6 bases). CDR1 LGHNA and CDR2 YNFKEQ come from the germline V gene. This CDR3 is 17 amino acids long. Trimming shortened V by 0 bases and J by 0 bases, and 15 bases separated the two germline ends. CDR3: CASSQEHNAGVSYEQYF. The CDR3 DNA reads TGTGCCAGCAGCCAAGAACACAACGCAGGGGTCTCCTACGAGCAGTACTTC.

The chain uses TRBV7-9 and TRBJ2-1; TRBD2 matches 9 bases. The trim removed 2 bases at V and 4 bases at J, leaving 6 bases unmatched. The CDR3 contains 16 residues. The V gene's germline CDR1 is SEHNR and CDR2 FQNEAQ (reference sequence). The chain's CDR3 is CASSLLGTSRYNEQFF. DNA of the CDR3: TGTGCCAGCAGCTTACTTGGGACTAGCAGATACAATGAGCAGTTCTTC. Filled out from reference TRBV7-9 and TRBJ2-1, the complete variable domain reads DTGVSQNPRHKITKRGQNVTFRCDPISEHNRLYWYRQTLGQGPEFLTYFQNEAQLEKSRLLSDRFSAERPKGSFSTLEIQRTEQGDSAMYLCASSLLGTSRYNEQFFGPGTRLTVL.

This clone was observed once. The chain carries TRBV28 and TRBJ2-7; 8 positions match TRBD2. The junction had 8 bases not matched to a gene; V was cut back by 3 bases and J by 4 bases. Germline values: CDR1 MDHEN, CDR2 SYDVKM. This CDR3 spans 15 amino acids. The CDR3, as DNA: TGTGCCAGCAGTTTCTTAGCGGGGACTCCATACGAGCAGTACTTC. As protein: CASSFLAGTPYEQYF.